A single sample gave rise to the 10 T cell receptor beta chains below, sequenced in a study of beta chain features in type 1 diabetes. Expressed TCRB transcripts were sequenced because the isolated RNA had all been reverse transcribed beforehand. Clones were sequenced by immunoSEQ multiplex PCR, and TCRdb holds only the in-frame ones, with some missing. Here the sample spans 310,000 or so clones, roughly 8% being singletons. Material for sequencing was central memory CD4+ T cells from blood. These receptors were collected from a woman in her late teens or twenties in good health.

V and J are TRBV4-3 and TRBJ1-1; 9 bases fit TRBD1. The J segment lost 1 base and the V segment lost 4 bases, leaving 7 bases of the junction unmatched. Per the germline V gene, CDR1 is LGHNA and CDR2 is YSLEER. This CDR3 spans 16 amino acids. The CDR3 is CASSPGQGRANTEAFF. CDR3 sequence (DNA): TGCGCCAGCAGCCCTGGACAGGGGAGAGCGAACACTGAAGCTTTCTTT.

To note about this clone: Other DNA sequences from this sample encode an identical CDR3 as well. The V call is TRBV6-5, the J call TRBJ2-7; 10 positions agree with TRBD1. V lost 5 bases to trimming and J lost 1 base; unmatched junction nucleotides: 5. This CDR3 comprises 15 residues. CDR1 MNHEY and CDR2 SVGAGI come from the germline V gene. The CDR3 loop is CASSNRDRGSYEQYF. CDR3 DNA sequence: TGTGCCAGCAGTAACCGGGACAGGGGTTCCTACGAGCAGTACTTC.

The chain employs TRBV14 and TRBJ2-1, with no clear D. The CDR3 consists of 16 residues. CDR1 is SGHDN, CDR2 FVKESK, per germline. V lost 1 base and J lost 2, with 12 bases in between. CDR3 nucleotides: TGTGCCAGCAGCCAAGGGTTTGCGGCCGCCTACAATGAGCAGTTCTTC. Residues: CASSQGFAAAYNEQFF.

The CDR3 sequence: CASSLTTGELFF. The CDR3 DNA is TGTGCCAGCAGCTTAACTACCGGGGAGCTGTTTTTT. V is TRBV11-3 and J is TRBJ2-2; D is unclear. V shed 2 bases and J shed 5 bases, with 3 bases lying between them. The CDR3 covers 12 residues. Germline CDR1 and CDR2: SGHNT and YENEEA.

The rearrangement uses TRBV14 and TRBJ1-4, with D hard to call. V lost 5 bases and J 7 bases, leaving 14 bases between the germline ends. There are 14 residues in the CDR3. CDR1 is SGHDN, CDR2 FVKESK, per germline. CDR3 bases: TGTGCCAGCAGCAATCGGGTTTCTGGTGAAAAACTGTTTTTT. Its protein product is CASSNRVSGEKLFF.

The CDR3 here is CASSVLSEAFF. CDR3 bases: TGTGCCAGCAGCGTACTTTCTGAAGCTTTCTTT. The chain carries TRBV7-9 and TRBJ1-1; unclear D gene. The CDR3 has 11 residues. Trimming pared 5 bases from V and 6 bases from J, leaving 7 bases between. In germline, CDR1 is SEHNR, CDR2 FQNEAQ (reference sequence).

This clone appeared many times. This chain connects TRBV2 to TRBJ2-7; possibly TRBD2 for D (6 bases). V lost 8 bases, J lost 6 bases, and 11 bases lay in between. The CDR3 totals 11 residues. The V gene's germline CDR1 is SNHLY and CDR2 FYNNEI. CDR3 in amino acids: CASGTHREQYF. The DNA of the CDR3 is TGTGCCAGCGGGACTCATCGCGAGCAGTACTTC.

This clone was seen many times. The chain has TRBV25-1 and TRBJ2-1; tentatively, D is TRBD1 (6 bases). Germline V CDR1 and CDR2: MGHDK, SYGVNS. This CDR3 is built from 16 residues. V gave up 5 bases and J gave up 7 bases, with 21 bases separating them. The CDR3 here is CASSINRQVIRNEQFF. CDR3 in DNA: TGTGCCAGCAGTATAAACCGACAGGTTATAAGGAATGAGCAGTTCTTC.

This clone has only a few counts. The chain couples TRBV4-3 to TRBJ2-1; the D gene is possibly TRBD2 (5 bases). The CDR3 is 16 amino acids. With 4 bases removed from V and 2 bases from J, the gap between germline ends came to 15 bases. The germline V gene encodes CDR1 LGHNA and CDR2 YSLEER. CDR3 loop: CASSPEWTGPYNEQFF. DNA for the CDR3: TGCGCCAGCAGCCCTGAATGGACTGGACCCTACAATGAGCAGTTCTTC.

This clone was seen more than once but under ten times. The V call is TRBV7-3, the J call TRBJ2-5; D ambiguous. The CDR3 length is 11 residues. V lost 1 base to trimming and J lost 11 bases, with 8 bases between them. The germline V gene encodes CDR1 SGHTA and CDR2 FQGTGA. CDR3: CASSLSQMQYF. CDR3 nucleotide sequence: TGTGCCAGCAGCTTAAGCCAGATGCAGTACTTC.